The rows below give T cell receptor beta chains drawn from one sample of a study of CD8+CD57+ T cells in acquired aplastic anemia. TCRdb independently ran MiXCR on the reads; one entry per CDR3 protein. The sample records over 250,000 distinct CDR3 sequences, 50% to 65% being singletons. The sample was sorted CD4+, CD8+, or CD8+CD57+ T cells (not recorded which) from PBMCs. The source of these receptors is a human donor with aplastic anemia. CDR3s include the opening cysteine and the closing phenylalanine or tryptophan. A D gene is named only where the DNA matches it firmly. The size field is filled for only some rows; it gives once, few, many or a size class.

>TRBV24-1|-|-|TRBJ2-3
TGTGCCACCAGTGATTTTACCAGCACAGATACGCAGTATTTT
CATSDFTSTDTQYF
>TRBV7-3|-|-|TRBJ2-2
TGTGCCAGCAGCTCTGACAGGGGGGAGCTGTTTTTT
CASSSDRGELFF
>TRBV7-3|-|TRBD2|TRBJ2-1
TGTGCCAGCAGCCATGGACTAGCAGAAGAGCAGTTCTTC
CASSHGLAEEQFF
>TRBV7-8|-|-|TRBJ1-6
TGTGCCAGCAGCGCCGACAGTAATTCACCCCTCCACTTT
CASSADSNSPLHF
>TRBV11-2|-|-|TRBJ2-5
TGTGCCAGCAGCTCGCAGGTTCAAGAGACCCAGTACTTC
CASSSQVQETQYF
>TRBV7-3|-|TRBD2|TRBJ2-2
TGTGCCAGCAGAGTAGCGGGGGGGACATCGAACACCGGGGAGCTGTTTTTT
CASRVAGGTSNTGELFF
>TRBV5-1|many|-|TRBJ1-2
TGCGCCAGCAGCTTGGGGACAGTGGATGGCTACATCTTC
CASSLGTVDGYIF
>TRBV24-1|-|TRBD1|TRBJ1-2
TGTGCCACCAGTGATGGGGACAGAACGAACTATGGCTACACCTTC
CATSDGDRTNYGYTF
>TRBV7-3|-|TRBD1|TRBJ2-7
TGTGCCAGCAGCCACTCGACAGGGGGCACCTACGAGCAGTACTTC
CASSHSTGGTYEQYF
>TRBV6-5|-|-|TRBJ2-1
TGTGCCAGCAGTTATGGGGCAACCTACAATGAGCAGTTCTTC
CASSYGATYNEQFF
>TRBV24-1|few|TRBD1|TRBJ2-7
TGTGCCACCAGTGATCCCGGGACAGGGAACTACGAGCAGTACTTC
CATSDPGTGNYEQYF
>TRBV7-6|-|TRBD1|TRBJ2-7
TGTGCCAGCAGCGAGGGCGGACAGGGGATATACGAGCAGTACTTC
CASSEGGQGIYEQYF
>TRBV19|many|TRBD1|TRBJ1-2
TGTGCCAGTAGTCCCGCAGGGGGTAGCTACGGCTACACCTTC
CASSPAGGSYGYTF
>TRBV4-1|-|-|TRBJ2-3
TGCGCCAGCAGCGTCGGCGAAGATACGCAGTATTTT
CASSVGEDTQYF
>TRBV7-8|-|TRBD2|TRBJ2-2
TGTGCCAGCAGCTTAGTGGCGGGGGGGCCCGGGGAGCTGTTTTTT
CASSLVAGGPGELFF
>TRBV19|-|TRBD1|TRBJ2-3
TGTGCCAGTAGTATACCCGCAGGACAGGGGAGAGATACGCAGTATTTT
CASSIPAGQGRDTQYF
>TRBV9|many|-|TRBJ2-2
TGTGCCAGCAGCGAGGGGGGTCCCGGGGAGCTGTTTTTT
CASSEGGPGELFF
>TRBV24-1|-|-|TRBJ1-2
TGTGCCACCAGTAAGGGGCTCAACTATGGCTACACCTTC
CATSKGLNYGYTF
>TRBV12-5|-|-|TRBJ2-7
TGTGCTAGTGGTTTGGACGGGAGCTCCTACGAGCAGTACTTC
CASGLDGSSYEQYF
>TRBV3-1|many|-|TRBJ2-5
TGTGCCAGCAGCCCCGTGTCAGAGGGCCAAGAGACCCAGTACTTC
CASSPVSEGQETQYF
>TRBV9|-|-|TRBJ1-2
TGTGCCAGCAGCGCCGCCGGGGGGAATAGCTACACCTTC
CASSAAGGNSYTF
>TRBV20-1|-|TRBD2|TRBJ2-1
TGCAGTGCTAGAAGGACTAGCGGGCAATACAGCTCCTACAATGAGCAGTTCTTC
CSARRTSGQYSSYNEQFF
>TRBV4-3|-|-|TRBJ2-7
TGCGCCAGCAGCCAAGATAGGGCCAGCCTCTACGAGCAGTACTTC
CASSQDRASLYEQYF
>TRBV10-2|-|TRBD1|TRBJ1-1
TGCGCCAGCAGTTTCTTACAGGGGGCTGAAGCTCTCTTT
CASSFLQGAEALF
>TRBV5-1|once|-|TRBJ2-2
TGCGCCAGCAGCTTCGGTGGTTCAGGGGAGCTGTTTTTT
CASSFGGSGELFF
>TRBV20-1|few|TRBD2|TRBJ2-3
TGCAGTGCGGGACTAGCTTCAGATACGCAGTATTTT
CSAGLASDTQYF
>TRBV5-6|many|TRBD1|TRBJ1-3
TGTGCCAGCAGCTTGGTCCCCTGGACAGGGACAGGAAACACCATATATTTT
CASSLVPWTGTGNTIYF
>TRBV24-1|-|-|TRBJ2-3
TGTGCCACCGGCAGCGGGCGCACAGATACGCGGTATTTT
CATGSGRTDTRYF
>TRBV5-8|many|-|TRBJ2-3
TGTGCCAGCAGCTTGGCACGGGCGGGATACACAGATACGCAGTATTTT
CASSLARAGYTDTQYF
>TRBV2|many|-|TRBJ1-4
TGTGCCAGCACGCCCCTCGGGGAGGGTGAAAAACTGTTTTTT
CASTPLGEGEKLFF
>TRBV19|-|-|TRBJ1-5
TGTGCCAGTAGTAGGGGGCTCTATCAGCCACAGCATTTT
CASSRGLYQPQHF
>TRBV19|many|-|TRBJ2-7
TGTGCCAGTAGACGACAGCTGAGCTCCTACGAGCAGTACTTC
CASRRQLSSYEQYF
>TRBV25-1|many|TRBD1|TRBJ1-4
TGTGCCAGCAGACCACAGGGGTCGGGTAATGAAAAACTGTTTTTT
CASRPQGSGNEKLFF
>TRBV25-1|-|TRBD1|TRBJ2-2
TGTGCCAGCAGTGGGACGCAGGGGGCGTACACCGGGAAGCTGTTTTTT
CASSGTQGAYTGKLFF
>TRBV2|-|TRBD2|TRBJ2-7
TGTGCCAGCGACGGGGGGAGGCAGTACTTC
CASDGGRQYF
>TRBV7-8|-|-|TRBJ1-6
TGTGCCAGCAGCGTACGGACTGAGGGGTCACCCCTCCACTTT
CASSVRTEGSPLHF
>TRBV9|-|-|TRBJ1-2
TGTGCCAGCAGCTCGGTGGGTATTAACTATGGCTACACCTTC
CASSSVGINYGYTF
>TRBV10-2|many|-|TRBJ2-5
TGCGCCAGCAGTGAGTCGGGTCGCGGGGAGACCCAGTACTTC
CASSESGRGETQYF
>TRBV5-4|-|TRBD1|TRBJ2-7
TGTGCCAGCAGCATAAGGACAGGGGCTAGTCCCTACGAGCAGTACTTC
CASSIRTGASPYEQYF
>TRBV4-1|-|-|TRBJ1-4
TGCGCCAGCGGACGTTGGCTGAATGAAAAACTGTTTTTT
CASGRWLNEKLFF
>TRBV5-5|-|TRBD1|TRBJ2-1
TGTGCCAGCAGCTTGGACAGGGGGCCCTACAATGAGCAGTTCTTC
CASSLDRGPYNEQFF
>TRBV20-1|few|-|TRBJ1-6
TGCAGTGCTAGAGATCAGGGAACCTATAATTCACCCCTCCACTTT
CSARDQGTYNSPLHF
>TRBV14|many|-|TRBJ1-3
TGTGCCAGCAGCCCGCCTGGAAACACCATATATTTT
CASSPPGNTIYF
>TRBV15|-|-|TRBJ1-3
TGTGCCACCAGCAGAGGCGGACAGATCTCTGGAAACACCATATATTTT
CATSRGGQISGNTIYF
>TRBV9|-|-|TRBJ2-7
TGTGCCAGCAGCTCCAGGTACGACAGCGACTTGTCCTACGAGCAGTACTTC
CASSSRYDSDLSYEQYF
>TRBV12-3/TRBV12-4|many|-|TRBJ1-4
TGTGCCAGCAGTAGAGACGGTGGTGCAACTAATGAAAAACTGTTTTTT
CASSRDGGATNEKLFF
>TRBV5-8|many|-|TRBJ1-1
TGTGCCAGCAGCTTGGGGGCAGGGAACACTGAAGCTTTCTTT
CASSLGAGNTEAFF
>TRBV19|once|-|TRBJ2-7
TGTGCCAGTAGTATAATCGGGGTTCGCGAGCAGTACTTC
CASSIIGVREQYF
>TRBV2|many|TRBD1|TRBJ1-3
TGTGCCAGCAGTGAACAGGGGGCTCGCTCTGGAAACACCATATATTTT
CASSEQGARSGNTIYF
>TRBV24-1|many|TRBD2|TRBJ2-5
TGTGCCACCAGCCCCGGGACTAGCGGGAGAAGGGGAGAGACCCAGTACTTC
CATSPGTSGRRGETQYF
>TRBV12-3/TRBV12-4|-|TRBD1|TRBJ1-5
TGTGCCAGCAGTTTAAGTGGGACAGGGTCTGGCAATCAGCCCCAGCATTTT
CASSLSGTGSGNQPQHF